Below, one T cell receptor beta chain is given with its context. The antigen is undetermined. Measured with immunoSEQ multiplex PCR; TCRdb has only the in-frame clones, and not every one. Of some 10,000 clones listed, about three quarters are singletons. The data are from a study of OX40 agonist ivuxolimab in advanced cancers. Study-level information: Patients got intravenous ivuxolimab at 0.01 to 10 mg/kg every 2 weeks.

The V and J ends lost 8 bases and 0 bases respectively, with 17 bases between them. The germline V gene encodes CDR1 SNHLY and CDR2 FYNNEI. This CDR3 is 16 amino acids long. Sampled blood was obtained at baseline, cycle 4 day 1, and cycle 7 day 1. Study results and caveats: The study found that CD8+ T cells averaged more expanded clones than CD4+.

The chain is built from TRBV2 and TRBJ2-1; either TRBD1 or TRBD2 may fit D (5 bases each). This TCR was sampled from an adult with an advanced solid tumor such as melanoma, head and neck, liver or kidney cancer. This specimen was CD4+ or CD8+ T cells sorted from blood, taken in a trial of the OX40 agonist ivuxolimab. The CDR3 spells CASWNSGTHSYNEQFF. The CDR3 region has the DNA TGTGCCAGCTGGAACTCCGGGACGCACTCCTACAATGAGCAGTTCTTC. The variable domain in full, with the rest retrieved from reference TRBV2 and TRBJ2-1, is EPEVTQTPSHQVTQMGQEVILRCVPISNHLYFYWYRQILGQKVEFLVSFYNNEISEKSEIFDDQFSVERPDGSNFTLKIRSTKLEDSAMYFCASWNSGTHSYNEQFFGPGTRLTVL.